This T cell receptor (beta chain) was observed in a study of cytomegalovirus exposure and HLA in healthy donors. Study-level points and caveats: In a later analysis, HLA-associated TCR beta chains were more clonally expanded than equally common others. There were some V segments, including TRBV6-2 and TRBV6-3, excluded as indistinguishable. The study listed roughly 160 cytomegalovirus-associated TCR beta chains.

Of note for this clone: The antigen is not known.

The CDR3 has 14 amino acids. Germline V gives CDR1 SGHAT, CDR2 FQNNGV. With 0 bases removed from V and 4 bases from J, the gap between germline ends came to 9 bases. The PCR was carried out with 60 Vbeta primers and 13 Jbeta primers. Clones were read by immunoSEQ multiplex PCR, and TCRdb kept only the in-frame ones, dropping some. In all, the sample yields around 130,000 clones. The source of this sequence is a woman aged 55-69 years in good health and CMV-seronegative. Material: PBMCs. V usage is TRBV11-2 and J usage is TRBJ1-1, with D tentatively TRBD1 (5 bases). The CDR3 spells CASSLDLGGTEAFF. The CDR3 nucleotides read TGTGCCAGCAGCTTAGATTTGGGGGGCACTGAAGCTTTCTTT.